This entry lists 11 T cell receptor beta chains sequenced from one sample in a study of neurological immune-mediated disorders. TCRdb ran MiXCR on the 5' RACE reads and lists one entry per CDR3 protein. The sample carries under 20,000 distinct CDR3 sequences, less than 3.5% recorded once. The sequenced sample was PBMCs. The receptors were gathered from a woman aged 18-29 years with multiple sclerosis.

This clonotype has at least ten counts. The rearrangement uses TRBV3-1 and TRBJ2-7; D is perhaps TRBD1 or TRBD2 (6 bases each). Trimming removed 0 bases from V and 6 bases from J, with 12 bases in between. This CDR3 region has 14 residues. The V gene's germline CDR1 is LGHDT and CDR2 YNNKEL (reference sequence). The CDR3 here is CASSQDFGGGEQYV. Written as DNA, the CDR3 is TGTGCCAGCAGCCAAGATTTCGGAGGGGGCGAGCAGTACGTC.

This clonotype was seen ten or more times. J is TRBJ2-1 and V is TRBV20-1, with TRBD2 identical over 10 bases. The V and J ends lost 5 bases and 6 bases, in that order; junction bases with no gene match: 4. The CDR3 runs to 13 residues. Germline assignment: CDR1 DFQATT and CDR2 SNEGSKA (reference sequence). The CDR3 DNA follows: TGCAGTGCTCGGACTAGCGGAATCAATGAGCAGTTCTTC. As protein: CSARTSGINEQFF.

This clonotype was observed many times. The gene calls are TRBV28 and TRBJ1-1; D perhaps matches TRBD1 (5 bases). The CDR3 is 15 amino acids. From germline, CDR1 is MDHEN and CDR2 SYDVKM. V shed 4 bases and J shed 1 base, with 13 bases lying between them. The CDR3 DNA is TGTGCCAGCAGTTATCCGGGACGGCGGAACACTGAAGCTTTCTTT. Translating gives CASSYPGRRNTEAFF.

The sample holds many counts of this clonotype. The CDR3 DNA is TGTGCCAGCAGTTTCCTCCTTGACAGAGCTGGAAACACCATATATTTT. It is translated as CASSFLLDRAGNTIYF. The chain couples TRBV12-3 or TRBV12-4 to TRBJ1-3; D perhaps matches TRBD1 (5 bases). The CDR3 is made up of 16 amino acids. V was pared by 3 bases and J by 2 bases, with 14 bases between.

The sample holds many counts of this clonotype. The rearrangement uses TRBV27 and TRBJ2-5; no firm D call. The ends were cut back, 2 bases at V and 5 bases at J, with 12 bases in the middle. The germline V gene encodes CDR1 MNHEY and CDR2 SMNVEV (reference sequence). This CDR3 is 14 amino acids long. The CDR3 loop reads CASSLNWFGETQYF. CDR3 nucleotides: TGTGCCAGCAGTTTAAATTGGTTTGGTGAGACCCAGTACTTC.

This clonotype occurred a few times. This may stem from a read error, because a much larger clone lies one nucleotide away. V gene TRBV20-1 combines with J gene TRBJ2-5; D unresolved. The germline V gene has CDR1 DFQATT and CDR2 SNEGSKA (reference sequence). This CDR3 is built from 13 residues. The CDR3 reads CSARATAQGTQYF. The CDR3 coding sequence is TGCAGTGCTAGGGCCACAGCCCAAGGGACCCAGTACTTC.

This clonotype came up many times. The chain joins TRBV11-1 to TRBJ1-1; D unclear. Trimming took off 3 bases at V and 4 bases at J, with 3 bases between the two ends. This CDR3 contains 11 residues. Germline CDR1 is SGHAT and CDR2 is FQDESV (reference sequence). The CDR3 nucleotides are TGTGCCAGCAGCTTCAGCACTGAAGCTTTCTTT. It yields the protein CASSFSTEAFF.

The sample holds many counts of this clonotype. The V and J genes are TRBV5-1 and TRBJ2-7, with D tentatively TRBD1 or TRBD2 (6 bases each). Trimming left V 4 bases short and J 4 bases short, with 15 bases between. The CDR3 consists of 14 residues. Germline V CDR1 and CDR2: SGHRS, YFSETQ. The DNA of the CDR3 is TGCGCCAGCAGCCCGGGTACAGGGACTTACGAGCAGTACTTC. It encodes CASSPGTGTYEQYF.

This clonotype was picked up many times. The rearrangement links TRBV2 to TRBJ2-7; 9 nucleotides align to TRBD1. The V gene end was trimmed by 8 bases and the J gene end by 2 bases; junction bases not matched to a gene: 4. This CDR3 region has 13 residues. Germline V CDR1 and CDR2: SNHLY, FYNNEI. The CDR3 bases are TGTGCCAGCCGACGGACAGGGGCCTACGAGCAGTACTTC. This gives the protein CASRRTGAYEQYF.

CDR3 residues: CASSFVGNNQPQHF. The CDR3 coding sequence is TGTGCCAGCAGCTTCGTCGGCAACAATCAGCCCCAGCATTTT. This chain joins TRBV11-2 and TRBJ1-5; no reliable D call. The CDR3 sequence is 14 residues long. The V gene's germline CDR1 is SGHAT and CDR2 FQNNGV. V lost 3 bases to trimming and J lost 3 bases, with 9 bases between them.

This clonotype was observed many times. The chain uses TRBV27 and TRBJ1-2, with D perhaps matching TRBD1 (6 bases). Germline lookup yields CDR1 MNHEY and CDR2 SMNVEV (reference sequence). V lost 0 bases, J lost 0 bases, and 23 bases lay in between. This CDR3 has 20 amino acids. The CDR3 sequence is CASSLSSGDRRKLTNYGYTF. Here the CDR3 DNA reads TGTGCCAGCAGTTTATCGAGCGGTGACAGGAGGAAATTAACTAACTATGGCTACACCTTC.